Below are 10 T cell receptor beta chains sequenced from a single sample in a study of somatic mutations in cytotoxic T cells in rheumatoid arthritis. TCRdb keeps only in-frame clones here, not all; method: immunoSEQ multiplex PCR. The repertoire holds about 20,000 clones, with about four fifths as singletons. Sequencing used CD8+ T cells sorted from blood. These receptors were taken from an adult with rheumatoid arthritis.

This chain links TRBV27 with TRBJ2-2; a weak D match, TRBD1 (5 bases). With 4 bases removed from V and 10 bases from J, the gap between germline ends came to 13 bases. The V gene's germline CDR1 is MNHEY and CDR2 SMNVEV (reference sequence). The CDR3 is made up of 13 amino acids. The CDR3 bases are TGTGCCAGCAGTTCCCCTAGGGGCTTGGAGCTGTTTTTT. Protein sequence: CASSSPRGLELFF.

The chain employs TRBV7-2 and TRBJ1-1; 8 nucleotides align to TRBD1. V shed 4 bases, J shed 2 bases, and the junction held 6 bases outside the gene matches. The CDR3 consists of 15 residues. CDR1 is SGHTA and CDR2 is FQGNSA in the germline V gene. The CDR3 coding sequence is TGTGCCAGCAGCTGGCTGGGACAGGCTAACACTGAAGCTTTCTTT. It encodes CASSWLGQANTEAFF.

This clone was seen a handful of times. This chain connects TRBV11-3 to TRBJ1-2, with D unclear. This CDR3 has 13 residues. V lost 3 bases and J lost 12, with 17 bases in between. Looked up from germline, CDR1 is SGHNT and CDR2 is YENEEA. DNA for the CDR3: TGTGCCAGCAGCTTGAACCAGGTGGCCTCGGACACCTTC. This sequence encodes CASSLNQVASDTF. Complete variable domain (other parts from reference TRBV11-3 and TRBJ1-2): EAGVVQSPRYKIIEKKQPVAFWCNPISGHNTLYWYLQNLGQGPELLIRYENEEAVDDSQLPKDRFSAERLKGVDSTLKIQPAELGDSAVYLCASSLNQVASDTFGSGTRLTVV.

This clone was counted a few times. The V call is TRBV10-3, the J call TRBJ2-1; D might be TRBD2 (6 bases). Germline loops: CDR1 ENHRY, CDR2 SYGVKD. V lost 11 bases to trimming and J lost 5 bases, with 13 bases between them. The CDR3 is made up of 12 amino acids. The CDR3 nucleotides read TGTGCCTTCGGGGGTAATAACAATGAGCAGTTCTTC. It codes for CAFGGNNNEQFF.

This clone was seen just once. The CDR3: CASKRSGAINEKLFF. DNA for the CDR3: TGTGCCAGCAAAAGGTCAGGGGCCATTAATGAAAAACTGTTTTTT. The V call is TRBV28, the J call TRBJ1-4, with TRBD1 as a possible D gene (6 bases). The CDR3 spans 15 residues. V lost 7 bases and J 4 bases, leaving 16 bases between the germline ends. Germline-derived CDR1 and CDR2 are MDHEN and SYDVKM.

The chain has TRBV28 and TRBJ2-3; D unresolved. CDR1 is MDHEN and CDR2 is SYDVKM in the germline V gene. V lost 3 bases and J 0 bases, leaving 7 bases between the germline ends. The CDR3 has 14 residues. CDR3 sequence: CASSFGSSTDTQYF. CDR3 nucleotides: TGTGCCAGCAGTTTTGGGTCAAGCACAGATACGCAGTATTTT. The full variable domain, in which reference TRBV28 and TRBJ2-3 provide the parts outside the CDR3, is DVKVTQSSRYLVKRTGEKVFLECVQDMDHENMFWYRQDPGLGLRLIYFSYDVKMKEKGDIPEGYSVSREKKERFSLILESASTNQTSMYLCASSFGSSTDTQYFGPGTRLTVL.

The rearrangement uses TRBV7-6 and TRBJ2-3; TRBD2 aligns across 11 bases. The CDR3 contains 19 residues. The germline V gene encodes CDR1 SGHVS and CDR2 FNYEAQ. With V trimmed by 5 bases and J by 4 bases, 17 bases remained unmatched. CDR3 nucleotides: TGTGCCAGCAGCCCCACGTTGGGGCGGGCTAGCGGGAGGCCAGATACGCAGTATTTT. It codes for CASSPTLGRASGRPDTQYF.

This chain links TRBV29-1 with TRBJ2-2, with 13 positions matching TRBD2. Germline CDR1 and CDR2: SQVTM and ANQGSEA. The CDR3 consists of 16 residues. The CDR3 sequence is CNPSRTSGRYTGELFF. The CDR3 DNA follows: TGCAACCCGTCCCGGACTAGCGGGAGATACACCGGGGAGCTGTTTTTT.

The chain carries TRBV7-8 and TRBJ2-7; D might be TRBD1 (6 bases). This CDR3 is 14 amino acids long. Trimming removed 5 bases from V and 4 bases from J, with 15 bases in between. The V gene's germline CDR1 is SGHVS and CDR2 FQNEAQ. The CDR3 is CASSLSPGEYEQYF. CDR3 DNA sequence: TGTGCCAGCAGCCTATCCCCAGGGGAGTACGAGCAGTACTTC.

This chain joins TRBV9 and TRBJ2-7; 12 positions agree with TRBD1. V shed 0 bases and J 6 bases; nucleotides not matched to a gene: 4. The CDR3 covers 15 residues. From germline, CDR1 is SGDLS and CDR2 YYNGEE. As DNA, the CDR3 is TGTGCCAGCAGCGTAGAAGGGACAGGGGGCGCCGAGCAGTACTTC. This encodes CASSVEGTGGAEQYF.